This entry features one T cell receptor (beta chain) sequence. As originally analysed: The assay estimated nucleated cells by amplifying reference gene primers. Method: immunoSEQ multiplex PCR; TCRdb's copy keeps in-frame clones and lacks some. The DNA was the basis for D and trimming; V, J and clone size are from that table. Of about 270,000 clones listed, approximately 90% were seen once; the top ten hold 4.1%. This CDR3 contains 13 residues. The V gene lost 8 bases and the J gene lost 8 bases, with 16 bases spanning the gap. Germline V gene sequence: CDR1 MNHEY, CDR2 SVGAGI. The data originate from a study of blood T cell repertoires in COVID-19.

The clonotype originates from a woman aged 30 to 39 with acute COVID-19. The genes are TRBV6-5 and TRBJ2-1, with D perhaps TRBD2 (6 bases). The specimen was PBMCs or T cells enriched from blood (not recorded which). This CDR3 is CASGSRLGDEQFF. The CDR3 DNA sequence: TGTGCCAGCGGGTCGAGACTAGGGGATGAGCAGTTCTTC.